Listed below are T cell receptor beta chains from one sample, sequenced in a study of blood T cells in healthy people across ages. TCRdb reprocessed the 5' RACE reads with MiXCR, giving one entry per CDR3 protein. Seen here are 800,000 to 950,000 distinct CDR3 sequences, approximately 32% observed once, and the top ten hold around 9.6%. The same sample was also used in a study of T cells of mothers and their children.

Sequencing was carried out using blood. The receptors come from a woman aged 40 to 50 in good health. The CDR3 runs from the conserved cysteine through the conserved F or W. The D gene is left open where the match is weak. The size field is filled for only some rows; it gives once, few, many or a size class.

>TRBJ2-5|NA|few|TRBV6-1
TGTGCCAGCAGTGTTAGGGGGGTTCAAGAGACCCAGTACTTC
CASSVRGVQETQYF
>TRBJ2-1|NA|NA|TRBV24-1
TGTGCCACCAGGGCTAGCTTATACAATGAGCAGTTCTTC
CATRASLYNEQFF
>TRBJ1-5|NA|NA|TRBV28
TGTGCCAGCAGTTTCCGTAAACAGGGCTATCAGCCCCAGCATTTT
CASSFRKQGYQPQHF
>TRBJ1-6|NA|NA|TRBV28
TGTGCCAGCATCCCGACGGGAAGAGGTTCACCCCTCCACTTT
CASIPTGRGSPLHF
>TRBJ2-7|NA|NA|TRBV28
TGTGCCAGCAGAGGGGGATCTCGGTCCTACGAGCAGTACTTC
CASRGGSRSYEQYF
>TRBJ2-5|TRBD2|NA|TRBV12-3/TRBV12-4
TGTGCCAGCCTCCTAGCGGGGGGGGAGGAGACCCAGTACTTC
CASLLAGGEETQYF
>TRBJ2-7|NA|many|TRBV28
TGTGCCAGCAGGACCCCCACAGGGGGGGTCTACGAGCAGTACTTC
CASRTPTGGVYEQYF
>TRBJ1-2|TRBD1|few|TRBV14
TGTGCCAGCAGCCAACTACTACAGGGGAGGCACTATGGCTACACCTTC
CASSQLLQGRHYGYTF
>TRBJ1-6|NA|few|TRBV12-3/TRBV12-4
TGTGCCAGCACCCTAACGGCAGGTCTTAATTCACCCCTCCACTTT
CASTLTAGLNSPLHF
>TRBJ1-2|NA|few|TRBV6-5
TGTGCCAGCAGTTCGGGACTTGGAGTGAACTATGGCTACACCTTC
CASSSGLGVNYGYTF
>TRBJ2-7|NA|few|TRBV11-2
TGTGCCAGCAGCTTATCGACGGGAAAAGGACTCGAGCAGTACTTC
CASSLSTGKGLEQYF
>TRBJ2-3|NA|NA|TRBV5-1
TGCGCCAGCAGCTTGGAAGACGTATCAGATACGCAGTATTTT
CASSLEDVSDTQYF
>TRBJ2-5|TRBD1|NA|TRBV4-1
TGCGCCAGCAGCCAAGATGGGACAGGGGAGACCCAGTACTTC
CASSQDGTGETQYF
>TRBJ2-2|NA|few|TRBV5-1
TGCGCCAGCAGCTTGAGGGGGGGCCAGAACACCGGGGAGCTGTTTTTT
CASSLRGGQNTGELFF
>TRBJ1-1|NA|few|TRBV5-1
TGCGCCAGCAGCTTGGAACCCGGACGGACTGAAGCTTTCTTT
CASSLEPGRTEAFF
>TRBJ2-1|TRBD1|NA|TRBV7-9
TGTGCCAGCAGCCCAGCCGGGACAGACAATGAGTTGGAGTTCTTC
CASSPAGTDNELEFF
>TRBJ1-1|NA|few|TRBV5-1
TGCGCCAGCAGCTCGGGGAACTCGGGACTTGAAGCTTTCTTT
CASSSGNSGLEAFF
>TRBJ2-7|TRBD1|NA|TRBV7-9
TGTGCCAGCAGTCCATACCGGGACAGGAGATACGAGCAGTACTTC
CASSPYRDRRYEQYF
>TRBJ1-6|NA|few|TRBV10-3
TGTGCCATCAAGCGGACAGAGAATTCACCCCTCCACTTT
CAIKRTENSPLHF
>TRBJ2-7|NA|many|TRBV7-9
TGTGCCAGCAGATCTACAGGGAACGAGCAGTACTTC
CASRSTGNEQYF
>TRBJ2-3|NA|many|TRBV10-3
TGTGCCATCAGTGACCCCCGGGGCAGAAGCACAGATACGCAGTATTTT
CAISDPRGRSTDTQYF
>TRBJ1-5|NA|NA|TRBV30
TGTGCCTGGACCCGGGGTAGCAATCAGCCCCAGCATTTT
CAWTRGSNQPQHF
>TRBJ1-2|NA|many|TRBV5-1
TGCGCCAGCAGCTTGGACACCGGGTTAAATGGCTACACCTTC
CASSLDTGLNGYTF
>TRBJ2-2|NA|NA|TRBV20-1
TGCAGTGCTAGCGGTCTAGCCGAGAACACCGGGGAGCTGTTTTTT
CSASGLAENTGELFF
>TRBJ2-7|NA|NA|TRBV3-1
TGTGCCAGCAGCCAAGGAGCACAAAGCTACGAGCAGTACTTC
CASSQGAQSYEQYF
>TRBJ1-5|TRBD1|NA|TRBV15
TGTGCCGCGAATCAGGGGGTCAGCAATCAGCCCCAGCATTTT
CAANQGVSNQPQHF
>TRBJ1-4|NA|few|TRBV2
TGTGCCAGCAGTGCTGTATCCCACGACGAAAAACTGTTTTTT
CASSAVSHDEKLFF
>TRBJ2-3|TRBD2|NA|TRBV7-2
TGTGCCAGCAGCTTAGGTCTAGCGGGCCCGATGAGCACAGATACGCAGTATTTT
CASSLGLAGPMSTDTQYF
>TRBJ2-5|TRBD2|NA|TRBV3-1
TGTGCCAGCAGCCAAGGGTGGCGCGGCGGGGGGGAGACCCAGTACTTC
CASSQGWRGGGETQYF
>TRBJ2-7|NA|NA|TRBV11-2
TGTACCAGCAGCTTAGGAGGGAACGAGCAGTACTTC
CTSSLGGNEQYF
>TRBJ1-6|TRBD1|NA|TRBV28
TGTGCCAGCAGACGTGACAGGGGGCGTTCACCCCTCCACTTT
CASRRDRGRSPLHF
>TRBJ2-7|NA|many|TRBV6-1
TGTGCCAGCAGTGAAGCATTCTTCTACGAGCAGTACTTC
CASSEAFFYEQYF
>TRBJ2-2|NA|NA|TRBV5-1
TGCGCCAGCAGCTTGGGAGTGGTCGATAGCTCCGGGGAGCTGTTTTTT
CASSLGVVDSSGELFF
>TRBJ2-7|TRBD1|NA|TRBV7-6
TGTGCCAGCAGCTTAGGTGCGGGACAGGCACCCTACGAGCAGTACTTC
CASSLGAGQAPYEQYF
>TRBJ2-7|TRBD1|NA|TRBV7-2
TGTGCCAGCAGCTTCTCAGGGGGACAGGCGTCCTACGAGCAGTACTTC
CASSFSGGQASYEQYF
>TRBJ2-1|TRBD1|few|TRBV5-1
TGCGCCAGCAGCTTCGACAGGGTCTACAATGAGCAGTTCTTC
CASSFDRVYNEQFF
>TRBJ1-2|NA|NA|TRBV6-6
TGTGCCAGCACAGGAGGACCCCCGCGTGGCTACACCTTC
CASTGGPPRGYTF
>TRBJ1-2|NA|once|TRBV18
TGTGCCAGCAGAAAGATGACAGGTCAATCCGGCTACACCTTC
CASRKMTGQSGYTF
>TRBJ2-3|NA|many|TRBV20-1
TGCAGGCCCAGGGGTGCAGATACGCAGTATTTT
CRPRGADTQYF
>TRBJ1-1|TRBD1|NA|TRBV20-1
TGCAGTGCTAGCAGAGGACAGGCGAACACTGAAGCTTTCTTT
CSASRGQANTEAFF
>TRBJ1-2|TRBD1|NA|TRBV28
TGTGCCAGCAGTTTAGGGGGACAGGAAATCTATGGCTACACCTTC
CASSLGGQEIYGYTF
>TRBJ1-1|NA|few|TRBV6-5
TGTGCCAGCCTCTGGAGGGCGGGAACTGAAGCTTTCTTT
CASLWRAGTEAFF
>TRBJ2-7|TRBD1|many|TRBV7-6
TGTGCCAGCAGCCCCCCCTTGGTCAGGGGGCCCTACGAGCAGTACTTC
CASSPPLVRGPYEQYF
>TRBJ2-3|NA|NA|TRBV2
TGTGCCAGCAGTCCGGATACGCAGTATTTT
CASSPDTQYF
>TRBJ1-4|NA|few|TRBV15
TGTGCCACCGCCCAGAATGAAAAACTGTTTTTT
CATAQNEKLFF
>TRBJ1-2|NA|many|TRBV12-3/TRBV12-4
TGTGCCAGCAGCCAAGACGGGGGTTACTATGGCTACACCTTC
CASSQDGGYYGYTF
>TRBJ1-1|NA|NA|TRBV6-2/TRBV6-3
TGTGCCAGCAGTTACCCGACGGGGAGGGGTGAGACTGAAGCTTTCTTT
CASSYPTGRGETEAFF
>TRBJ2-7|NA|few|TRBV3-1
TGTGCCAGCAGCCGGAACCCACAGGGCTACGAGCAGTACTTC
CASSRNPQGYEQYF